This TCR beta chain was recorded in a study of T cell responses to AZD1222 COVID-19 vaccine. Overall study results and limits: The study found Spike-specific TCR breadth and depth rose after two AZD1222 doses. The peak T cell response came first, and repertoires were sampled only after it.

A remark on this clone: Its matching antigen is unknown.

Clones were sequenced by immunoSEQ multiplex PCR, and TCRdb holds only the in-frame ones, with some missing. The sample comprises around 150,000 clones, approximately 90% of which are singletons, and over 4% rests with the top ten. The germline V gene has CDR1 SQVTM and CDR2 ANQGSEA. This CDR3 spans 14 amino acids. The J segment lost 10 bases and the V segment lost 4 bases, leaving 7 bases of the junction unmatched. The input for sequencing was peripheral blood, taken 28 days after the second AZD1222 dose. The chain links TRBV29-1 to TRBJ2-1; 13 bases fit TRBD2. The TCR comes from an adult who received the AZD1222 COVID-19 vaccine. CDR3 DNA sequence: TGCAGCGTTGGGACTAGCGGGAGCCTCGGGGAGCAGTTCTTC. Translating it yields CSVGTSGSLGEQFF.